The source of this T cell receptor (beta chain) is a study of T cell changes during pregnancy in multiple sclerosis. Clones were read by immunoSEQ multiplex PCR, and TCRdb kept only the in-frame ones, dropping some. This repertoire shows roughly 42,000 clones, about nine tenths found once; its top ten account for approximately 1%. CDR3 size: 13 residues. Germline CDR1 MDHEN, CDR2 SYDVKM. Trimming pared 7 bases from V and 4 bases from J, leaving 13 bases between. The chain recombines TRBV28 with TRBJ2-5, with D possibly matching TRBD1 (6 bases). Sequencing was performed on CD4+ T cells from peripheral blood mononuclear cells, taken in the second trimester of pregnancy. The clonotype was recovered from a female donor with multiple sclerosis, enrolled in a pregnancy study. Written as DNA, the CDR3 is TGTGCCAGCACTAGGGGGTGGAGAGAGACCCAGTACTTC. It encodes CASTRGWRETQYF.